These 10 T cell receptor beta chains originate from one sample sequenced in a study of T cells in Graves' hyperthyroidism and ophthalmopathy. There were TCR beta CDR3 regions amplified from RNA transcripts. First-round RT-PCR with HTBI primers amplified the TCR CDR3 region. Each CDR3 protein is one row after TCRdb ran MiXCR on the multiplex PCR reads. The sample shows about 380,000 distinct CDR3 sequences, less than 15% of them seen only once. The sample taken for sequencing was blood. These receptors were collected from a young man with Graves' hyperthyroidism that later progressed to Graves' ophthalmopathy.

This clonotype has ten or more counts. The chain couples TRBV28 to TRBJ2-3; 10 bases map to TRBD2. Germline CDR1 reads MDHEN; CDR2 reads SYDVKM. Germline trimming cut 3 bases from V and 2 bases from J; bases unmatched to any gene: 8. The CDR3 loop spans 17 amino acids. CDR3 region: CASSLRNSGRSTDTQYF. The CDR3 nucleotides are TGTGCCAGCAGTTTGAGGAATAGCGGGAGGTCCACAGATACGCAGTATTTT.

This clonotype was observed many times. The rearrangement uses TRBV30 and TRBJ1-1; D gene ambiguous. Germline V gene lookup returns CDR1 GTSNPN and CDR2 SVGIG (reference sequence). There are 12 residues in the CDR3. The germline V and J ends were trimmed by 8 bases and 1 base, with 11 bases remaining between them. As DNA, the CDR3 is TGTGCCCACGGTGAGGGGAACACTGAAGCTTTCTTT. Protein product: CAHGEGNTEAFF.

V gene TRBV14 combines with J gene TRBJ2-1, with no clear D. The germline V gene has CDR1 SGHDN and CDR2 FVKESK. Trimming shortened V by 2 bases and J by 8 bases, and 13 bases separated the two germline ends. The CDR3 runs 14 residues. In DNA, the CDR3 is TGTGCCAGCAGCCAATCGTCAGGATGGGATGAGCAGTTCTTC. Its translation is CASSQSSGWDEQFF.

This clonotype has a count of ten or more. The CDR3: CASSLYRELYTDTQYF. The CDR3 DNA reads TGTGCCAGCAGTTTATACCGGGAACTCTACACAGATACGCAGTATTTT. The chain recombines TRBV28 with TRBJ2-3; perhaps TRBD2 as D (5 bases). This CDR3 is built from 16 residues. V lost 1 base and J 2 bases, leaving 13 bases between the germline ends. Germline lookup yields CDR1 MDHEN and CDR2 SYDVKM.

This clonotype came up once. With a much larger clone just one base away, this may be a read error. The CDR3 spells CASSNSPYLLAGEGYEQYF. For the CDR3, the DNA is TGTGCCAGCAGTAACTCCCCTTACCTCCTAGCGGGGGAGGGCTACGAGCAGTACTTC. The rearrangement links TRBV27 to TRBJ2-7, with 10 bases identical to TRBD2. There are 19 residues in the CDR3. Germline V gives CDR1 MNHEY, CDR2 SMNVEV (reference sequence). V was clipped by 5 bases and J by 3 bases; unmatched bases: 19.

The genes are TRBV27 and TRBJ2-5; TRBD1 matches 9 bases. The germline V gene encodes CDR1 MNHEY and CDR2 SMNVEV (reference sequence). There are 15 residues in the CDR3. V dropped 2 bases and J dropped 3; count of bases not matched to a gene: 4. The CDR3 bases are TGTGCCAGCAGTTTAAACCGGGACAGGGAAGAGACCCAGTACTTC. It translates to CASSLNRDREETQYF.

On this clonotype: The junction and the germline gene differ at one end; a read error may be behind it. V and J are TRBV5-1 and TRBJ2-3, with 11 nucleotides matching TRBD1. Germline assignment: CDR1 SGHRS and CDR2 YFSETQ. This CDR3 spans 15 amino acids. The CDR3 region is CVSSVGQGGTDTQYF. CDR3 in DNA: TGCGTCAGCAGCGTGGGACAGGGGGGCACAGATACGCAGTATTTT.

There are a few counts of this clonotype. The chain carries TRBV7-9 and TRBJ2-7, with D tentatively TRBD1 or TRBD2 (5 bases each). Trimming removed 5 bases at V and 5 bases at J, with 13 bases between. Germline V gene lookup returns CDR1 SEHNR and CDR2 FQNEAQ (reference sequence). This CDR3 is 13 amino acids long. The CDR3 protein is CASSPGPLNEQYF. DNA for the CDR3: TGTGCCAGCAGCCCGGGACCTTTAAACGAGCAGTACTTC.

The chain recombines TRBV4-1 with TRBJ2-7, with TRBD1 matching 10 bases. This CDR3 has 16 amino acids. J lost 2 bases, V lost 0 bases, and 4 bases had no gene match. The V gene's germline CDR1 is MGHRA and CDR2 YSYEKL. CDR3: CASSQDLGTGAYEQYF. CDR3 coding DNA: TGCGCCAGCAGCCAAGATCTAGGGACAGGGGCCTACGAGCAGTACTTC.

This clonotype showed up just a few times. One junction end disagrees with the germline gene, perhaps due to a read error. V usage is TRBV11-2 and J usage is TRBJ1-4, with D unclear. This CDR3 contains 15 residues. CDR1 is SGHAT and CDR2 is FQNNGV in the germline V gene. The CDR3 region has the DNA TGTGCCAGCAGCTTAATGGTCGGGCGAGGTGAAAAACCGTTTTTT. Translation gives CASSLMVGRGEKPFF.